This T cell receptor (beta chain) was observed in a study of blood T cell repertoires in COVID-19 (dated by TCRdb to the early 2020s). General notes on the study: Collaborator samples came from the United States, Italy and Spain and covered acute and convalescent phases of COVID-19. The prospective study material was composed of cDNA or gDNA derived from T cells, B-cell-depleted T cells, or PBMCs. The dataset comprised deeply sampled blood TCRbeta repertoires from subjects exposed to, actively infected with, or recovered from COVID-19. The repertoires were made available in a free public database intended to serve as a resource for research on the immune response to SARS-CoV-2. Samples came from the ongoing ImmuneRACE study (first 160 participants) plus 1,254 subjects from 6 global collaborators. A de-identified subject ID, COVID-19 status, age in years and sex were almost always included in the sample metadata. Where HLA class I and class II types were available, the types were taken from metadata supplied by the sample provider, not from assay-based typing. The investigation overall reported the following: The quantity of clinical and demographic metadata differed by source and by participant and was supplied without curation.

TCRbeta CDR3 regions were amplified from genomic DNA using the immunoSEQ Assay, a bias-controlled multiplex PCR. The published analysis was carried out like this. Nucleated cell counts per sample were estimated from amplification of reference gene primers within the assay. To quantify the absolute abundance of each unique TCRbeta CDR3 rearrangement, sequence reads were collapsed and filtered. For each sample, productive Simpson clonality was calculated by taking the square root of Simpson's diversity index across productive rearrangements. Imported from immuneACCESS, the table was reduced by TCRdb to in-frame sequences with V and J called. These copies leave out some clones; in studies compared against another copy, an unresolved V gene accounts for under half, and the cause of the remainder is not known. The D gene and trimming were derived from the DNA, and the V and J assignments and clone size from that table. The sample table holds some 130,000 clones, of which just over 75% were seen once. Of the sample, 11% falls within the top ten clones.

Collaborating institutions collected whole blood in K2EDTA tubes following their own protocols. For TCRbeta analysis, collaborators shipped samples in one of three forms: frozen whole blood, isolated PBMCs, or DNA extracted from either of those sample types. Here V drops 4 bases and J drops 5 bases, and the junction holds 2 bases not matched to any gene. From the germline V gene, CDR1 is SGHTS and CDR2 is YDEGEE. Spanning cysteine to phenylalanine, the CDR3 consists of 13 amino acids. This entry keeps only the CDR3 DNA: 39 bases, framed from base 1. A word on this clone: Its antigen remains unidentified. No base-level quality is on record; no much larger clone is a single base apart.

The TCR comes from a human donor in a cohort sampled during active COVID-19. The sequence links TRBV5-8 to TRBJ1-2, with 10 bases in between that match TRBD1. Source material: peripheral blood. The CDR3 is CASSRDRGYGYTF. The sequenced DNA: TGTGCCAGCAGCCGGGACAGGGGTTATGGCTACACCTTC. Full variable domain (CDR3 extended with the reference TRBV5-8 and TRBJ1-2 proteins): EAGVTQSPTHLIKTRGQQATLRCSPISGHTSVYWYQQALGLGLQFLLWYDEGEERNRGNFPPRFSGRQFPNYSSELNVNALELEDSALYLCASSRDRGYGYTFGSGTRLTVV.